A selection of T cell receptor beta chains follows, all from one sample in a study of cytomegalovirus exposure and HLA in healthy donors. Libraries were prepared by immunoSEQ multiplex PCR; TCRdb keeps only in-frame clonotypes and omits some of them. The sample records roughly 100,000 clones, over 75% being singletons. The sequenced material came from PBMCs. The receptors come from a middle-aged woman in good health and CMV-seropositive. Both conserved end residues are part of each CDR3. The order of the fields is D gene, clone size, V gene, J gene, CDR3 DNA, CDR3 protein. The D gene is left open where the match is weak. The size entry is marked missing in some rows and otherwise reads once, few, many or a size class.

NA	NA	TRBV7-2	TRBJ1-1	TGTGCCAGCAGCCCCACGGGGTCCCTAAACACTGAAGCTTTCTTT	CASSPTGSLNTEAFF
NA	once	TRBV7-8	TRBJ1-1	TGTGCCAGCAGCCCGGGGGGGAACACTGAAGCTTTCTTT	CASSPGGNTEAFF
TRBD1	NA	TRBV27	TRBJ1-3	TGTGCCAGCAGTGCTGGACAGGGGTATTCTGGAAACACCATATATTTT	CASSAGQGYSGNTIYF
TRBD2	NA	TRBV10-3	TRBJ2-1	TGTGCCATCAGTGCCGCTAGCGGGACCTACAATGAGCAGTTCTTC	CAISAASGTYNEQFF
TRBD2	NA	TRBV28	TRBJ2-7	TGTGCCAGCAGCCCCCGGGGGGGACTTTCTTCGGGCGAGCAGTACTTC	CASSPRGGLSSGEQYF
TRBD1	NA	TRBV18	TRBJ2-1	TGTGCCAGCTCACCATCGGGATGGGGGACAGACTACAATGAGCAGTTCTTC	CASSPSGWGTDYNEQFF
NA	NA	TRBV4-1	TRBJ1-4	TGCGCCAGCAGCCAAGGGCTGTGGGAAAAACTGTTTTTT	CASSQGLWEKLFF
TRBD1	NA	TRBV12-5	TRBJ1-1	TGTGCTAGTGGTTTGACTCCCGGGACAGGGACGTTGGTAGTCGCTGAAGCTTTCTTT	CASGLTPGTGTLVVAEAFF
TRBD2	NA	TRBV18	TRBJ2-7	TGTGCCAGCTCACCACTCGGCGGGGGGGCTCGCTACGAGCAGTACTTC	CASSPLGGGARYEQYF
TRBD2	NA	TRBV7-2	TRBJ2-2	TGTGCCAGCAGCCGGGGGGGCCTAGCAAACACCGGGGAGCTGTTTTTT	CASSRGGLANTGELFF
NA	NA	TRBV28	TRBJ1-1	TGTGCCAGCAGTCGATATAGGGGCACTGAAGCTTTCTTT	CASSRYRGTEAFF
TRBD2	NA	TRBV10-3	TRBJ2-1	TGTGCCATCAGTAGCGGGGGTTTCTTCAATGAGCAGTTCTTC	CAISSGGFFNEQFF
TRBD2	NA	TRBV18	TRBJ2-2	TGTGCCAGCTCACCAGAGGGTCGCGGGAGGACTTCCGGGGAGCTGTTTTTT	CASSPEGRGRTSGELFF
NA	NA	TRBV4-1	TRBJ2-3	TGCGCCAGCAGCCAAGGTTTAACAGATACGCAGTATTTT	CASSQGLTDTQYF
NA	NA	TRBV11-3	TRBJ2-1	TGTGCCAGCAGCTTATCAAGCGACCCCTACAATGAGCAGTTCTTC	CASSLSSDPYNEQFF
TRBD1	NA	TRBV7-2	TRBJ2-5	TGTGCCAGCAGCTGGGACAGGGGATCGGAGACCCAGTACTTC	CASSWDRGSETQYF
TRBD1	NA	TRBV5-4	TRBJ1-1	TGCGAACTACAGGGGGCATCGGGGGCTGAAGCTTTCTTT	CELQGASGAEAFF
NA	few	TRBV7-9	TRBJ2-6	TGTTCCAGTACCCGACGAGGGGGACCAGGGTCTGGGGCCAACGTCCTGACTTTC	CSSTRRGGPGSGANVLTF
NA	NA	TRBV5-6	TRBJ1-1	TGTGCCAGCAGCTCACTGGTTATAACGGGATTAGTGGGCACTGAAGCTTTCTTT	CASSSLVITGLVGTEAFF
TRBD2	few	TRBV4-1	TRBJ2-5	TGCGCCAGCAGCCAACCGCTAGCGGGAGGTGGAGAGACCCAGTACTTC	CASSQPLAGGGETQYF
NA	NA	TRBV4-1	TRBJ1-5	TGCGCCAGCAACCAGGACAACCGTAGCAATCAGCCCCAGCATTTT	CASNQDNRSNQPQHF
NA	NA	TRBV5-4	TRBJ2-3	TGTGCCAGCAGCTTCGGCGTCAGGGGGGCAGATACGCAGTATTTT	CASSFGVRGADTQYF
TRBD2	NA	TRBV11-3	TRBJ2-1	TGTGCCAGCAGCTTAGGAGGCGGGACTAGCATCGTCAATGAGCAGTTCTTC	CASSLGGGTSIVNEQFF
TRBD1	NA	TRBV4-3	TRBJ2-3	TGCGCCAGCAGCCAAGACCGCGGACAGGGGGTATCGGATACGCAGTATTTT	CASSQDRGQGVSDTQYF
TRBD1	NA	TRBV2	TRBJ1-1	TGTGCCAGCAGTGGGGACAGCTACACTGAAGCTTTCTTT	CASSGDSYTEAFF